The present T cell receptor beta chain was sequenced within a study of CD4+ T cells in melanoma. Findings and caveats of the study: In melanoma, neoantigen-specific CD4+ T cells reportedly differed in differentiation state. A reported correlation linked neoantigen-specific CD4+ T cells to CD8+, macrophage and B cell function.

Only one count was recorded for this clone. The antigen remains unidentified. The table came from immunoSEQ multiplex PCR; TCRdb's copy has only in-frame clones and leaves some out. The sample has 90,000 to 130,000 clones, about 90% seen once. V lost 1 base, J lost 1 base, and 15 bases lay in between. The CDR3 loop spans 18 amino acids. The germline V gene has CDR1 SGHKS and CDR2 YYEKEE (reference sequence). This TCR came from a human donor with melanoma. Sequencing was done on a sample of peripheral blood. This chain links TRBV5-5 with TRBJ2-6; D might be TRBD1 (5 bases). CDR3 bases: TGTGCCAGCAGCTTGCGGGCAGGGATTTCATCTGGGGCCAACGTCCTGACTTTC. It encodes CASSLRAGISSGANVLTF.